The count of the clone carrying this T cell receptor (beta chain) is one. Transcripts of RNA were the source for amplifying TCR beta CDR3 regions. Amplification began with first-round RT-PCR using HTBI primers, then second-round multiplex PCR was performed. TCRdb used MiXCR to reprocess the multiplex PCR reads, holding one entry per CDR3 protein. Of about 700,000 distinct CDR3 sequences listed, about 41% are singletons. This sample was included in a study of Graves' ophthalmopathy and Graves' hyperthyroidism. The CDR3 sequence is 14 residues long. Germline V gives CDR1 MDHEN, CDR2 SYDVKM. V shed 3 bases, J shed 8 bases, and the junction held 7 bases outside the gene matches. Ophthalmopathy cases showed moderate-to-severe activity, scoring CAS ≥3 and NOSPECS ≥4, with duration under 3 months. The study excluded patients with other autoimmune diseases, uncontrolled infections, pregnancy or lactation.

The chain recombines TRBV28 with TRBJ1-2, with 9 bases identical to TRBD1. The sequence came from an adult man with Graves' ophthalmopathy. Material for sequencing was peripheral blood. This chain's CDR3 is CASSFSGTGYGYTF. CDR3 nucleotides: TGTGCCAGCAGTTTCTCCGGGACAGGGTACGGCTACACCTTC.